The 12 T cell receptor beta chains below come from one sample, sequenced in a study of T-cell memory formation after mild COVID-19. A single record per CDR3 protein comes from TCRdb applying MiXCR to the 5' RACE reads. In the table there are roughly 300,000 distinct CDR3 sequences, 8% to 9% of which are singletons. Sequencing was carried out using PBMCs or a T cell subset sorted from them (not recorded which). The source of these receptors is a man aged 18 to 35 who had mild COVID-19 (a few samples of this study predate the infection). Cell type and time point are not known.

The genes are TRBV6-2 or TRBV6-3 and TRBJ1-2, with D unresolved. Trimming shortened V by 5 bases and J by 8 bases, and 18 bases separated the two germline ends. Germline V gene lookup returns CDR1 MNHEY and CDR2 SVGEGT. The CDR3 totals 14 residues. The CDR3 region is CASSKPGTVGGYTF. The CDR3 DNA is TGTGCCAGCAGTAAGCCGGGTACCGTTGGGGGCTACACCTTC.

V and J are TRBV6-2 or TRBV6-3 and TRBJ2-3; the match to TRBD2 covers 8 bases. The V and J ends lost 3 bases and 0 bases, in that order; junction bases with no gene match: 5. The germline V gene encodes CDR1 MNHEY and CDR2 SVGEGT. CDR3 length: 16 residues. Written as DNA, the CDR3 is TGTGCCAGCAGTTATAGGCTAGCGGGTAGCACAGATACGCAGTATTTT. Translating it yields CASSYRLAGSTDTQYF.

This chain joins TRBV12-3 or TRBV12-4 and TRBJ2-1; D is unclear. V was clipped by 0 bases and J by 8 bases, with 11 bases between them. The length of the CDR3 is 14 residues. The CDR3 sequence: CASSLALGFHEQFF. CDR3 sequence (DNA): TGTGCCAGCAGTTTAGCCCTTGGGTTTCATGAGCAGTTCTTC.

This chain connects TRBV14 to TRBJ2-4, with 7 bases fitting TRBD1. The V gene end was trimmed by 3 bases and the J gene end by 3 bases; junction bases not matched to a gene: 2. CDR3 size: 14 residues. CDR1 and CDR2 (germline): SGHDN, FVKESK. The CDR3 DNA sequence: TGTGCCAGCAGCCACTGGGACAGCAAAAACATTCAGTACTTC. Translating gives CASSHWDSKNIQYF. Complete variable domain (other parts from reference TRBV14 and TRBJ2-4): EAGVTQFPSHSVIEKGQTVTLRCDPISGHDNLYWYRRVMGKEIKFLLHFVKESKQDESGMPNNRFLAERTGGTYSTLKVQPAELEDSGVYFCASSHWDSKNIQYFGAGTRLSVL.

The table lists this clonotype with a few counts. The rearrangement links TRBV3-1 to TRBJ2-1, with D maybe TRBD2 (5 bases). V gave up 1 base and J gave up 9 bases, with 10 bases separating them. Germline lookup yields CDR1 LGHDT and CDR2 YNNKEL (reference sequence). This CDR3 has 13 amino acids. In DNA form, the CDR3 reads TGTGCCAGCAGCCAAGGAAGGGCGGGTGAGCAGTTCTTC. This gives the protein CASSQGRAGEQFF.

With respect to this clonotype: One end of the junction is discordant with germline, which a read error may explain. The J gene is TRBJ2-4, the V gene TRBV6-2 or TRBV6-3; D tentatively fits TRBD1 or TRBD2 (5 bases each). The CDR3 consists of 20 residues. From germline, CDR1 is MNHEY and CDR2 SVGEGT. The DNA for the CDR3 is TGTGCCAGCAGTGTCCCTGCGGTGATAATGACAGTCCTAGCCAAAACCATTCAGTACTTC. Its protein product is CASSVPAVIMTVLAKTIQYF.

This clonotype came up many times. V is TRBV11-2 and J is TRBJ1-2; TRBD1 might be the D (5 bases). Germline V CDR1 and CDR2: SGHAT, FQNNGV. The germline V and J ends were trimmed by 6 bases and 8 bases, with 22 bases remaining between them. This CDR3 spans 15 amino acids. This chain's CDR3 is CASSFSWGRAYGYTF. For the CDR3, the DNA is TGTGCCAGCAGTTTTAGCTGGGGCAGGGCCTACGGCTACACCTTC.

The chain is built from TRBV10-3 and TRBJ1-1; 7 nucleotides agree with TRBD1. Germline assignment: CDR1 ENHRY and CDR2 SYGVKD. The J segment lost 4 bases and the V segment lost 10 bases, leaving 15 bases of the junction unmatched. The CDR3 is 15 amino acids. The CDR3 here is CATRDSVSRGTEAFF. The CDR3 nucleotides are TGTGCCACCCGGGACAGCGTTTCGAGGGGCACTGAAGCTTTCTTT.

In this sample, this clonotype turned up many times. The rearrangement joins TRBV7-2 to TRBJ2-3; TRBD2 matches at 14 bases. V shed 4 bases, J shed 1 base, and the junction held 1 base outside the gene matches. Germline CDR1 SGHTA, CDR2 FQGNSA. This CDR3 region has 16 residues. DNA for the CDR3: TGTGCCAGCAGCTGGGGACTAGCGGGGGGCACAGATACGCAGTATTTT. Translated, it gives CASSWGLAGGTDTQYF.

This clonotype was detected a few times. The genes are TRBV15 and TRBJ2-3, with D maybe TRBD2 (5 bases). V was cut by 0 bases and J by 0 bases, with 13 bases left in between. Germline values: CDR1 LNHNV, CDR2 YYDKDF (reference sequence). This CDR3 has 17 residues. The CDR3 coding sequence is TGTGCCACCAGCAGAGATGGGGTAGCGATAAGCACAGATACGCAGTATTTT. It encodes CATSRDGVAISTDTQYF.

A word on this clonotype: A much larger clone lies one base from this, so it may be a read error. The V call is TRBV12-3 or TRBV12-4, the J call TRBJ2-2, with 7 bases that match TRBD1. The CDR3 covers 13 residues. V shed 4 bases and J 7 bases; nucleotides not matched to a gene: 3. The CDR3 spells CASSSQGDGELFF. CDR3 coding DNA: TGTGCCAGCAGTTCTCAGGGGGACGGGGAGCTGTTTTTT.

This clonotype was seen a handful of times. The chain recombines TRBV12-3 or TRBV12-4 with TRBJ1-1; D is unclear. Trimming pared 5 bases from V and 12 bases from J, leaving 13 bases between. The CDR3 is 11 residues long. The CDR3 region is CASSETIGTFF. The CDR3 DNA is TGTGCCAGCAGTGAAACTATTGGGACTTTCTTT.